These 27 T cell receptor beta chains were sequenced from one sample in a study of blood T cell repertoires in COVID-19. The method was immunoSEQ multiplex PCR; TCRdb's version includes in-frame clones alone and lacks a portion of them. The sample holds about 170,000 clones, around 90% seen once. The source material was peripheral blood. Source of these receptors: a man between 50 and 59 years old who had recovered from COVID-19.

The rearrangement links TRBV4-2 to TRBJ2-5, with 11 bases that match TRBD2. After removal of 4 bases from V and 2 bases from J, the junction contained 6 bases not matched to a gene. The CDR3 contains 16 residues. Germline V lookup: CDR1 LGHNA, CDR2 YNFKEQ. CDR3 sequence (DNA): TGTGCCAGCAGCCGGTCTGGGACTAGCGGACAAGAGACCCAGTACTTC. Translating gives CASSRSGTSGQETQYF.

The rearrangement uses TRBV11-2 and TRBJ2-1; 9 nucleotides agree with TRBD2. There are 18 residues in the CDR3. J gave up 7 bases and V 3 bases, and 16 bases lay outside the gene matches. Germline V CDR1 and CDR2: SGHAT, FQNNGV. Here the CDR3 reads CASSFGGRGSGSKNEQFF. The CDR3, as DNA: TGTGCCAGCAGCTTTGGGGGTCGGGGTAGCGGGAGCAAGAATGAGCAGTTCTTC.

This chain connects TRBV11-2 to TRBJ2-7, with TRBD2 matching 12 bases. V lost 6 bases to trimming and J lost 6 bases; unmatched junction nucleotides: 9. This CDR3 is built from 15 residues. Germline lookup yields CDR1 SGHAT and CDR2 FQNNGV. The CDR3 loop is CASSKSSGGAGEQYF. CDR3 in DNA: TGTGCCAGCAGTAAATCTAGCGGGGGGGCCGGCGAGCAGTACTTC.

This chain uses TRBV5-4 with TRBJ2-3, with 9 bases lining up with TRBD2. This CDR3 has 18 amino acids. V trimming: 3 bases; J trimming: 3 bases; junction bases outside the gene matches: 14. CDR1 and CDR2 (germline): SGHNT, YYREEE (reference sequence). In nucleotides, the CDR3 is TGTGCCAGCAGCTCCTTCAGCAGCGGGAGGTGGAAAACAGATACGCAGTATTTT. Translated: CASSSFSSGRWKTDTQYF.

This chain joins TRBV9 and TRBJ1-6, with 7 bases aligning to TRBD1. Per germline, CDR1 SGDLS and CDR2 YYNGEE. The J segment lost 8 bases and the V segment lost 0 bases, leaving 2 bases of the junction unmatched. This CDR3 contains 14 residues. Written as DNA, the CDR3 is TGTGCCAGCAGCGTAGAGGGACAGTATTCACCCCTCCACTTT. Translated, it gives CASSVEGQYSPLHF.

The chain links TRBV5-4 to TRBJ2-2; 10 bases match TRBD1. The trim removed 4 bases at V and 1 base at J, leaving 7 bases unmatched. Germline V gives CDR1 SGHNT, CDR2 YYREEE (reference sequence). This CDR3 comprises 17 residues. The CDR3: CASSRRGTGVNTGELFF. The CDR3 region has the DNA TGTGCCAGCAGCCGGCGAGGGACAGGGGTGAACACCGGGGAGCTGTTTTTT.

The genes are TRBV5-4 and TRBJ2-1; 12 bases fit TRBD2. In germline, CDR1 is SGHNT, CDR2 YYREEE (reference sequence). Losses at the gene ends were 1 base for V and 9 bases for J; bases not matched to a gene: 14. The CDR3 consists of 18 residues. The CDR3 DNA reads TGTGCCAGCAGCTTGTATCTAGCGGGGGGGCGGTTAGAGAGTGAGCAGTTCTTC. Its protein product is CASSLYLAGGRLESEQFF.

The chain carries TRBV3-1 (or the pseudogene TRBV3-2) and TRBJ2-1; a weak D match, TRBD2 (5 bases). The germline CDR1 and CDR2 sequences are LGHDT and YNNKEL (reference sequence). The CDR3 extends over 14 amino acids. V was clipped by 4 bases and J by 6 bases, with 13 bases between them. This CDR3 is CASSLRLEVNEQFF. The CDR3 bases are TGTGCCAGCAGCCTGAGACTGGAGGTCAATGAGCAGTTCTTC.

The CDR3 DNA follows: TGTGCCAGCAGTTACCATCACAGGTTTAACTATGGCTACACCTTC. This gives the protein CASSYHHRFNYGYTF. The genes are TRBV6-2 or TRBV6-3 and TRBJ1-2, with D perhaps TRBD1 (5 bases). Deletions cut 2 bases from V and 1 base from J, with 11 bases between. Germline V gene lookup returns CDR1 MNHEY and CDR2 SVGEGT. The CDR3 runs to 15 residues.

This clone occurred once. The rearrangement uses TRBV21-1 and TRBJ2-6; the DNA was not used to check the table's D call, TRBD1. TRBV21-1 is a documented pseudogene. The CDR3 consists of 18 residues. CDR3 sequence (DNA): TGTGCCAGCAGCAATGGCTCGTCAGGTAGCTCTGGGGCCAACGTCCTGACTTTC. Its translation is CASSNGSSGSSGANVLTF.

This chain links TRBV24-1 with TRBJ1-2; possibly TRBD1 for D (5 bases). Germline CDR1 KGHDR, CDR2 SFDVKD. The CDR3 runs 15 residues. The germline V and J ends were trimmed by 2 bases and 0 bases, with 9 bases remaining between them. CDR3 amino acids: CATSDSRASNYGYTF. The CDR3, as DNA: TGTGCCACCAGTGATTCCAGGGCATCTAACTATGGCTACACCTTC.

The rearrangement uses TRBV5-1 and TRBJ2-7, with D possibly matching TRBD1 (5 bases). The CDR3 is 17 residues long. CDR1 and CDR2 from the germline V gene are SGHRS and YFSETQ. V lost 0 bases and J lost 0, with 16 bases in between. CDR3 sequence: CASSLGSPGRTSYEQYF. The CDR3 DNA reads as TGCGCCAGCAGCTTGGGTTCGCCAGGGCGTACCTCCTACGAGCAGTACTTC.

V is TRBV6-5 and J is TRBJ1-3; 10 bases match TRBD1. Germline CDR1 reads MNHEY; CDR2 reads SVGAGI. V lost 10 bases, J lost 2 bases, and 2 bases stayed unmatched. This CDR3 spans 13 amino acids. CDR3 protein: CATGQGAGNTIYF. The CDR3 DNA follows: TGTGCCACCGGACAGGGGGCTGGAAACACCATATATTTT.

The rearrangement joins TRBV4-3 to TRBJ2-2, with 11 positions matching TRBD2. The CDR3 runs to 15 residues. Germline V gene sequence: CDR1 LGHNA, CDR2 YSLEER. V trimming: 1 base; J trimming: 5 bases; junction bases outside the gene matches: 0. The CDR3 region is CASSQGLAGTGELFF. CDR3 DNA sequence: TGCGCCAGCAGCCAAGGACTAGCGGGGACCGGGGAGCTGTTTTTT.

V usage is TRBV3-1 (or the pseudogene TRBV3-2) and J usage is TRBJ1-1, with D possibly being TRBD1 (5 bases). V was cut by 3 bases and J by 1 base, with 9 bases left in between. The germline gives CDR1 LGHDT, CDR2 YNNKEL (reference sequence). The CDR3 has 14 residues. The CDR3 region is CASSQGQGNTEAFF. In nucleotides, the CDR3 is TGTGCCAGCAGCCAGGGGCAGGGGAACACTGAAGCTTTCTTT.

The rearrangement joins TRBV6-1 to TRBJ2-7; the match to TRBD2 covers 9 bases. Trimming removed 1 base from V and 1 base from J; junction bases left unmatched: 2. Germline CDR1 reads MNHNS; CDR2 reads SASEGT. The CDR3 loop spans 15 amino acids. For the CDR3, the DNA is TGTGCCAGCAGTGAAGAGACTAGCGGATCCTACGAGCAGTACTTC. This translates into CASSEETSGSYEQYF.

A single count supports this clone. The V gene is TRBV5-1, the J gene TRBJ2-3; TRBD2 aligns across 8 bases. The germline V gene has CDR1 SGHRS and CDR2 YFSETQ. The ends lost 0 bases at V and 1 base at J; junction bases unmatched: 4. The length of the CDR3 is 16 residues. CDR3 region: CASSLAPTSGTDTQYF. CDR3 DNA: TGCGCCAGCAGCTTGGCTCCGACTAGCGGCACAGATACGCAGTATTTT.

This clone was recorded once. The chain uses TRBV7-2 and TRBJ2-3; 7 nucleotides agree with TRBD1. The junction had 8 bases not matched to a gene; V was cut back by 5 bases and J by 6 bases. The CDR3 covers 14 residues. Germline CDR1 reads SGHTA; CDR2 reads FQGNSA. CDR3 protein: CASSLRGGKDTQYF. The CDR3 bases are TGTGCCAGCAGCCTCCGAGGGGGCAAGGATACGCAGTATTTT.

The chain uses TRBV10-3 and TRBJ2-1; the match to TRBD2 covers 8 bases. The J segment lost 6 bases and the V segment lost 4 bases, leaving 5 bases of the junction unmatched. The CDR3 totals 14 residues. Germline CDR1 is ENHRY and CDR2 is SYGVKD. CDR3 sequence reads: CAISATGLVNEQFF. CDR3 nucleotide sequence: TGTGCCATCAGTGCCACGGGACTAGTCAATGAGCAGTTCTTC.

About this clone itself: This same CDR3 is encoded by further DNA sequences in the sample. The chain combines TRBV9 with TRBJ2-5; 7 bases are a match to TRBD1. In germline, CDR1 is SGDLS, CDR2 YYNGEE. The CDR3 is 14 residues long. V lost 0 bases to trimming and J lost 2 bases; unmatched junction nucleotides: 1. CDR3 coding DNA: TGTGCCAGCAGCGTAGGCAGGGGGCAAGAGACCCAGTACTTC. It is translated as CASSVGRGQETQYF. The variable domain in full, with the rest retrieved from reference TRBV9 and TRBJ2-5, is DSGVTQTPKHLITATGQRVTLRCSPRSGDLSVYWYQQSLDQGLQFLIQYYNGEERAKGNILERFSAQQFPDLHSELNLSSLELGDSALYFCASSVGRGQETQYFGPGTRLLVL.

The chain employs TRBV9 and TRBJ1-1, with 9 bases fitting TRBD1. Germline assignment: CDR1 SGDLS and CDR2 YYNGEE. The CDR3 contains 15 residues. Trimming cost V 3 bases and J 0 bases; bases outside gene matches: 3. For the CDR3, the DNA is TGTGCCAGCAGCGCGGGGACAGGGATGAACACTGAAGCTTTCTTT. Its translation: CASSAGTGMNTEAFF.

This clone was observed once. J is TRBJ2-7 and V is TRBV13; 8 nucleotides agree with TRBD1. The CDR3 consists of 14 residues. CDR1 is PRHDT, CDR2 FYEKMQ, per germline (reference sequence). Trimming removed 4 bases from V and 2 bases from J; junction bases left unmatched: 4. CDR3: CASSSRTGTYEQYF. CDR3 DNA sequence: TGTGCCAGCAGCTCCAGGACAGGGACCTACGAGCAGTACTTC.

V is TRBV14 and J is TRBJ2-2; 7 nucleotides match TRBD1. CDR3 size: 14 residues. V dropped 4 bases and J dropped 4; count of bases not matched to a gene: 3. CDR1 SGHDN and CDR2 FVKESK come from the germline V gene. CDR3 DNA sequence: TGTGCCAGCAGCCGACAGGGTATCACCGGGGAGCTGTTTTTT. Amino acids: CASSRQGITGELFF. The full variable domain, its missing parts supplied by reference TRBV14 and TRBJ2-2, is EAGVTQFPSHSVIEKGQTVTLRCDPISGHDNLYWYRRVMGKEIKFLLHFVKESKQDESGMPNNRFLAERTGGTYSTLKVQPAELEDSGVYFCASSRQGITGELFFGEGSRLTVL.

The V and J genes are TRBV10-2 and TRBJ2-5; 10 bases match TRBD2. CDR1 and CDR2 from the germline V gene are WSHSY and SAAADI. This CDR3 is 15 amino acids long. Losses at the gene ends were 3 bases for V and 4 bases for J; bases not matched to a gene: 5. The DNA for the CDR3 is TGCGCCAGCAGTGACGGGCTAGCGGGGGTAGAGACCCAGTACTTC. It specifies CASSDGLAGVETQYF.

The chain links TRBV7-9 to TRBJ2-3, with TRBD2 matching 13 bases. The V segment lost 3 bases and the J segment 0 bases; nucleotides outside the gene matches: 3. CDR3 length: 17 residues. The germline V gene has CDR1 SEHNR and CDR2 FQNEAQ (reference sequence). The DNA for the CDR3 is TGTGCCAGCAGCTTGGGACTAGCGGGACTGAGCACAGATACGCAGTATTTT. Its protein is CASSLGLAGLSTDTQYF.

CDR3 loop: CATSGLQGMGNSPLHF. The CDR3 DNA follows: TGTGCCACCAGCGGCCTTCAGGGGATGGGGAATTCACCCCTCCACTTT. V and J are TRBV15 and TRBJ1-6; the D gene is possibly TRBD1 (6 bases). Trimming removed 5 bases at V and 7 bases at J, with 18 bases between. Germline CDR1 is LNHNV and CDR2 is YYDKDF (reference sequence). This CDR3 has 16 residues.

The gene calls are TRBV4-1 and TRBJ2-3; D remains ambiguous. Between the trimmed V and J ends, which lost 1 base and 2 bases, there was a span of 13 bases. The germline CDR1 and CDR2 sequences are MGHRA and YSYEKL. There are 16 residues in the CDR3. CDR3 region: CASSQAGRLVTDTQYF. In DNA form, the CDR3 reads TGCGCCAGCAGCCAAGCAGGTAGATTGGTCACAGATACGCAGTATTTT.